The 25 T cell receptor beta chains listed next were all sequenced from one sample in a study of cytomegalovirus exposure and HLA in healthy donors. Produced via immunoSEQ multiplex PCR; TCRdb's table is partial and in-frame only. The top ten hold over 1% of the sample, which has some 350,000 clones, roughly 87% seen once. Sequencing input: PBMCs. The receptors were gathered from a woman aged 25 to 39 in good health and CMV-seropositive.

The chain couples TRBV4-1 to TRBJ1-4; D possibly corresponds to TRBD1 (6 bases). V was clipped by 0 bases and J by 8 bases, with 16 bases between them. This CDR3 contains 16 residues. Germline CDR1 MGHRA, CDR2 YSYEKL. The CDR3 coding sequence is TGCGCCAGCAGCCAAGAACGGAGGGGGGCTGGGGAAAAACTGTTTTTT. This codes for CASSQERRGAGEKLFF.

The rearrangement links TRBV5-4 to TRBJ1-2; no clear D gene. Germline CDR1 reads SGHNT; CDR2 reads YYREEE (reference sequence). The CDR3 extends over 15 amino acids. V was pared by 2 bases and J by 5 bases, with 16 bases between. The CDR3 here is CASSFSHNDFYGYTF. The DNA for the CDR3 is TGTGCCAGCAGCTTCAGCCATAACGACTTTTATGGCTACACCTTC. The whole variable domain, remainder taken from reference TRBV5-4 and TRBJ1-2, is ETGVTQSPTHLIKTRGQQVTLRCSSQSGHNTVSWYQQALGQGPQFIFQYYREEENGRGNFPPRFSGLQFPNYSSELNVNALELDDSALYLCASSFSHNDFYGYTFGSGTRLTVV.

The chain is built from TRBV13 and TRBJ2-7, with 11 positions matching TRBD1. Trimming took 4 bases from V and 2 from J; bases not matched to a gene: 4. The CDR3 runs 15 residues. Germline V gene sequence: CDR1 PRHDT, CDR2 FYEKMQ (reference sequence). CDR3 protein: CASSSLGQGAYEQYF. CDR3 sequence (DNA): TGTGCCAGCAGCTCGCTGGGACAGGGGGCCTACGAGCAGTACTTC.

This CDR3 reads CASSLGGDRDPYGYTF. CDR3 nucleotides: TGTGCCAGCAGCTTAGGCGGGGACAGGGACCCCTATGGCTACACCTTC. The V gene is TRBV13, the J gene TRBJ1-2; 9 bases fit TRBD1. The CDR3 loop spans 16 amino acids. CDR1 is PRHDT, CDR2 FYEKMQ, per germline (reference sequence). The trim removed 0 bases at V and 4 bases at J, leaving 6 bases unmatched.

The rearrangement links TRBV19 to TRBJ2-2; TRBD2 matches at 7 bases. The CDR3 contains 18 residues. Germline CDR1 is LNHDA and CDR2 is SQIVND (reference sequence). The J segment lost 0 bases and the V segment lost 3 bases, leaving 10 bases of the junction unmatched. The CDR3 nucleotides are TGTGCCAGTAGTATCTCGGTTGGTAGCGGGCCGAACACCGGGGAGCTGTTTTTT. This translates into CASSISVGSGPNTGELFF.

The chain is built from TRBV6-1 and TRBJ2-7; a possible D gene is TRBD2 (6 bases). The germline CDR1 and CDR2 sequences are MNHNS and SASEGT. V lost 3 bases and J lost 6, with 18 bases in between. The CDR3 extends over 15 amino acids. CDR3 region: CASSDASRGRVEQYF. Here the CDR3 DNA reads TGTGCCAGCAGTGATGCGAGCCGGGGGAGAGTCGAGCAGTACTTC.

This chain uses TRBV4-1 with TRBJ2-1, with D hard to call. Germline CDR1 is MGHRA and CDR2 is YSYEKL. The CDR3 covers 11 residues. The V gene lost 4 bases and the J gene lost 5 bases, with 3 bases spanning the gap. This chain's CDR3 is CASSLDNEQFF. CDR3 nucleotides: TGCGCCAGCAGCCTCGACAATGAGCAGTTCTTC.

The chain recombines TRBV9 with TRBJ2-7; 15 nucleotides line up with TRBD2. V shed 3 bases, J shed 10 bases, and the junction held 5 bases outside the gene matches. Germline V CDR1 and CDR2: SGDLS, YYNGEE. The length of the CDR3 is 14 residues. The DNA of the CDR3 is TGTGCCAGCAGCGCCGGGACTAGCGGGGGGTTTCAGTACTTC. Protein: CASSAGTSGGFQYF.

The chain carries TRBV25-1 and TRBJ2-5; 11 nucleotides match TRBD2. The CDR3 length is 14 residues. Germline-derived CDR1 and CDR2 are MGHDK and SYGVNS. Losses at the gene ends were 6 bases for V and 4 bases for J; bases not matched to a gene: 4. The DNA of the CDR3 is TGTGCCAGCAGCGCAGGACTAGCGGGAGAGACCCAGTACTTC. Translating gives CASSAGLAGETQYF.

V usage is TRBV13 and J usage is TRBJ2-1, with D perhaps TRBD2 (5 bases). The ends were cut back, 5 bases at V and 6 bases at J, with 20 bases in the middle. Germline assignment: CDR1 PRHDT and CDR2 FYEKMQ (reference sequence). The CDR3 spans 16 residues. The CDR3 here is CASSPRSQRVGNEQFF. Here the CDR3 DNA reads TGTGCCAGCAGCCCAAGATCGCAGAGGGTAGGCAATGAGCAGTTCTTC.

The chain employs TRBV7-3 and TRBJ2-1; D is perhaps TRBD1 or TRBD2 (5 bases each). V was shortened by 0 bases and J by 4 bases, with 10 bases between the two germline ends. CDR3 size: 15 residues. Per germline, CDR1 SGHTA and CDR2 FQGTGA. CDR3 bases: TGTGCCAGCAGCTTAACGATAGGGACGTACAATGAGCAGTTCTTC. This translates into CASSLTIGTYNEQFF.

Worth noting for this clone: This CDR3 is also generated by other DNA sequences in the sample. CDR3 nucleotide sequence: TGTGCCACCAGCAGAGGAGGAGGGCGGCAGCCCCAGCATTTT. Amino acids: CATSRGGGRQPQHF. The rearrangement uses TRBV15 and TRBJ1-5; D unclear. The CDR3 spans 14 residues. Germline values: CDR1 LNHNV, CDR2 YYDKDF (reference sequence). V shed 1 base and J shed 7 bases, with 11 bases lying between them.

The chain joins TRBV30 to TRBJ2-5; D not certain. The V end lost 1 base, the J end lost 5 bases, and 14 bases lay between the germline ends. The CDR3 sequence is 14 residues long. Germline V CDR1 and CDR2: GTSNPN, SVGIG (reference sequence). The DNA for the CDR3 is TGTGCCTGGAGTGAGCTCCGTTCGGAGGAGACCCAGTACTTC. Protein: CAWSELRSEETQYF.

The V call is TRBV28, the J call TRBJ1-5, with a tentative D call TRBD1 (5 bases). Deletions cut 5 bases from V and 1 base from J, with 15 bases between. This CDR3 spans 16 amino acids. Germline CDR1 MDHEN, CDR2 SYDVKM. The chain's CDR3 is CASSLQGAQSNQPQHF. The CDR3 nucleotides read TGTGCCAGCAGTCTCCAAGGGGCGCAAAGCAATCAGCCCCAGCATTTT.

The rearrangement joins TRBV30 to TRBJ2-1; 7 positions match TRBD1. Trimming took 8 bases from V and 7 from J; bases not matched to a gene: 5. The CDR3 covers 11 residues. In germline, CDR1 is GTSNPN, CDR2 SVGIG (reference sequence). The CDR3 DNA sequence: TGTGCCCGAGTCAGGGGGAATGAGCAGTTCTTC. This gives the protein CARVRGNEQFF.

This chain connects TRBV13 to TRBJ2-1, with 8 bases matching TRBD2. V was clipped by 5 bases and J by 8 bases; unmatched bases: 11. Germline assignment: CDR1 PRHDT and CDR2 FYEKMQ (reference sequence). The CDR3 contains 15 residues. In nucleotides, the CDR3 is TGTGCCAGCAGCCCAGGGACTAGTCATGTGGATGAGCAGTTCTTC. This translates into CASSPGTSHVDEQFF.

The chain employs TRBV15 and TRBJ1-5; D unclear. V dropped 5 bases and J dropped 3 bases, with 14 bases sitting between them. Germline values: CDR1 LNHNV, CDR2 YYDKDF (reference sequence). The length of the CDR3 is 15 residues. The CDR3 coding sequence is TGTGCCACCAGCGCCTCCAAGTCTCCCAATCAGCCCCAGCATTTT. Its translation is CATSASKSPNQPQHF. Complete variable domain (other parts from reference TRBV15 and TRBJ1-5): DAMVIQNPRYQVTQFGKPVTLSCSQTLNHNVMYWYQQKSSQAPKLLFHYYDKDFNNEADTPDNFQSRRPNTSFCFLDIRSPGLGDTAMYLCATSASKSPNQPQHFGDGTRLSIL.

The chain combines TRBV9 with TRBJ2-3; D gene unclear. The V and J ends lost 0 bases and 1 base respectively, with 9 bases between them. The CDR3 runs to 15 residues. Germline V gives CDR1 SGDLS, CDR2 YYNGEE. The CDR3 DNA follows: TGTGCCAGCAGCGTAGTGACAACCGGCACAGATACGCAGTATTTT. Its translation is CASSVVTTGTDTQYF.

V usage is TRBV28 and J usage is TRBJ1-5; tentatively, D is TRBD1 (6 bases). Germline values: CDR1 MDHEN, CDR2 SYDVKM. This CDR3 contains 15 residues. V lost 3 bases and J lost 5, with 14 bases in between. This CDR3 is CASSLGGEGDQPQHF. Here the CDR3 DNA reads TGTGCCAGCAGTTTGGGAGGGGAGGGGGATCAGCCCCAGCATTTT.

This chain joins TRBV11-2 and TRBJ2-1; 11 bases agree with TRBD2. This CDR3 spans 17 amino acids. Looked up from germline, CDR1 is SGHAT and CDR2 is FQNNGV. V lost 1 base, J lost 8 bases, and 10 bases stayed unmatched. CDR3 in amino acids: CASSLGSISGRAHEQFF. DNA of the CDR3: TGTGCCAGCAGCTTAGGGTCCATTAGCGGGAGGGCACATGAGCAGTTCTTC.

Only a few counts were recorded for this clone. This chain uses TRBV9 with TRBJ1-2; 9 bases line up with TRBD1. Germline V gives CDR1 SGDLS, CDR2 YYNGEE. The CDR3 runs 12 residues. With V trimmed by 7 bases and J by 7 bases, 5 bases remained unmatched. CDR3 DNA sequence: TGTGCCAGCGTACAGGGGGCTAGTGGCTACACCTTC. This codes for CASVQGASGYTF.

The chain combines TRBV6-1 with TRBJ2-1; 14 bases fit TRBD2. The ends lost 7 bases at V and 9 bases at J; junction bases unmatched: 8. CDR1 and CDR2 from the germline V gene are MNHNS and SASEGT. The CDR3 extends over 15 amino acids. CDR3 region: CASTLGLAGVAEQFF. The CDR3 DNA is TGTGCCAGCACCCTGGGACTAGCGGGAGTCGCTGAGCAGTTCTTC.

This sequence joins TRBV7-3 and TRBJ2-1; the match to TRBD2 covers 7 bases. The junction had 4 bases not matched to a gene; V was cut back by 0 bases and J by 2 bases. Germline V gene lookup returns CDR1 SGHTA and CDR2 FQGTGA. The CDR3 is 16 amino acids. For the CDR3, the DNA is TGTGCCAGCAGCTTAACGGCCCTAGCGGCCTACAATGAGCAGTTCTTC. Its protein product is CASSLTALAAYNEQFF.

The chain has TRBV4-1 and TRBJ2-1; D is tentatively TRBD1 or TRBD2 (5 bases each). This CDR3 is built from 19 residues. Germline V gene sequence: CDR1 MGHRA, CDR2 YSYEKL. The V end lost 0 bases, the J end lost 0 bases, and 18 bases lay between the germline ends. The CDR3: CASSQETVGDPSSYNEQFF. The CDR3 DNA reads TGCGCCAGCAGCCAAGAGACGGTGGGGGACCCTAGCTCCTACAATGAGCAGTTCTTC.

The chain recombines TRBV6-5 with TRBJ1-1; possibly TRBD1 for D (6 bases). This CDR3 spans 15 amino acids. Between the trimmed V and J ends, which lost 6 bases and 0 bases, there was a span of 14 bases. From germline, CDR1 is MNHEY and CDR2 SVGAGI. The CDR3 loop is CASRVRDTLNTEAFF. CDR3 DNA sequence: TGTGCCAGCAGAGTCCGGGACACCCTGAACACTGAAGCTTTCTTT.